This is a list of T cell receptor beta chains from one sample in a study of T cell responses to AZD1222 COVID-19 vaccine. Sequenced by immunoSEQ multiplex PCR; TCRdb stores in-frame clones only, minus some. The sample carries over 200,000 clones, approximately 94% recorded once. The sample here was peripheral blood, taken 28 days after the second dose of the MenACWY control vaccine. The receptors here all came from an adult who received the MenACWY meningococcal vaccine as a control. The conserved cysteine and the conserved F or W are not part of the CDR3 here.

v_call,j_call,cdr3_length,cdr3_aa
TRBV6-1,TRBJ2-7,14,ASSEATSGRNYEQY
TRBV19,TRBJ1-5,13,ASSEGFVRNQPQH
TRBV30,TRBJ1-6,11,AWEPGNNSPLH
TRBV27,TRBJ1-1,9,ASSYGAQAF
TRBV7-3,TRBJ2-2,13,ASSAQGPNTGELF
TRBV9,TRBJ2-7,13,ASSERPGQGSEQY
TRBV20-1,TRBJ1-2,8,SAQEGGYT
TRBV18,TRBJ1-1,12,ASSPTGTGAEAF
TRBV15,TRBJ1-2,14,ATSRDLGAQRDGYT
TRBV7-9,TRBJ2-7,12,ASSWARENSEQY
TRBV14,TRBJ2-1,12,ASSQEAVYNEQF
TRBV5-6,TRBJ2-7,12,ASSLAGVSYEQY
TRBV2,TRBJ2-1,10,ARGALRNEQF
TRBV4-3,TRBJ2-2,13,ASSQGREYTGELF